The sequence of this T cell receptor (beta chain) was determined in a study of blood T cell repertoires in COVID-19. As for the study in general: From the United States, Italy and Spain came samples of acute and convalescent COVID-19. T cells, B-cell-depleted T cells, or PBMCs supplied cDNA or gDNA.

In the source study's methods: Estimation of nucleated cell counts was performed using reference gene primer amplification. The protocol was immunoSEQ multiplex PCR, while the TCRdb copy is restricted to in-frame clones and leaves out a portion. Clone size and the V and J calls come from that table; the DNA yielded D and trimming. The profile shows about 230,000 clones, about 83% of them singletons. Germline-derived CDR1 and CDR2 are SGHTS and YDEGEE. V lost 0 bases to trimming and J lost 2 bases, with 11 bases between them. This CDR3 region has 15 residues. Sample: peripheral blood. The TCR comes from a man aged 80 or over with acute or convalescent COVID-19. This chain uses TRBV5-8 with TRBJ2-5, with TRBD2 as a possible D gene (6 bases). CDR3 region: CASSLEVGGQETQYF. Here the CDR3 DNA reads TGTGCCAGCAGCTTGGAGGTCGGGGGACAAGAGACCCAGTACTTC. Looking up the rest from reference TRBV5-8 and TRBJ2-5 gives the full variable domain: EAGVTQSPTHLIKTRGQQATLRCSPISGHTSVYWYQQALGLGLQFLLWYDEGEERNRGNFPPRFSGRQFPNYSSELNVNALELEDSALYLCASSLEVGGQETQYFGPGTRLLVL.